This T cell receptor beta chain is from a study of blood T cells in healthy people across ages. Findings and caveats of the study: Measured against age, TCR beta diversity per million T cells decreased in a roughly linear manner.

With a J-beta primer mix and a sample-barcoded 5' primer, a second PCR ran about 7 to 12 cycles. Carrying 12 random nucleotides, a template-switch adaptor labeled each individual cDNA molecule. TCRdb ran MiXCR on the 5' RACE reads and lists one entry per CDR3 protein. The sample has fewer than 750,000 distinct CDR3 sequences; about 51% are singletons. A remark on this clonotype: Its target is unknown. Sequence at one end of the junction differs from germline and may be a read error.

Peripheral blood, roughly 9.1 milliliters per donor, was collected. Researchers report isolating at least 7 million PBMCs per sample. The CDR3 extends over 18 amino acids. CDR1 is MGHDK and CDR2 is SYGVNS in the germline V gene. The sequenced material came from blood. This receptor was obtained from a woman aged 80 or over in good health. V is TRBV25-1 and J is TRBJ2-2, with a possible D match to TRBD1 (5 bases). This chain's CDR3 is CASCETTGHHGGTGELFF. The CDR3 DNA sequence: TGTGCCAGCTGTGAAACAACAGGACACCATGGTGGCACCGGGGAGCTGTTTTTT.